These 28 T cell receptor beta chains originate from one sample sequenced in a study of cytomegalovirus exposure and HLA in healthy donors. PCR amplification relied on 60 Vbeta primers (plus 13 Jbeta primers). The method was immunoSEQ multiplex PCR; TCRdb's version includes in-frame clones alone and lacks a portion of them. The repertoire has tens of thousands of clones, roughly 80% of them found once; the top ten carry around a fifth. Specimen: PBMCs. The receptors shown here come from a woman in her 40s in good health and CMV-seropositive.

The V and J genes are TRBV5-4 and TRBJ2-7; D perhaps matches TRBD1 (6 bases). The V end was cut by 0 bases, the J end by 9 bases, with 16 bases between. CDR3 length: 14 residues. Germline-derived CDR1 and CDR2 are SGHNT and YYREEE (reference sequence). The CDR3 nucleotides read TGTGCCAGCAGCTTGGACCGGGACAATCGATGGCAGTACTTC. Protein sequence: CASSLDRDNRWQYF.

The J gene is TRBJ2-7, the V gene TRBV7-9; D call uncertain. The CDR3 extends over 12 amino acids. Germline V gene lookup returns CDR1 SEHNR and CDR2 FQNEAQ (reference sequence). V was cut by 4 bases and J by 1 base, with 5 bases left in between. CDR3 loop: CASSSVSYEQYF. The DNA of the CDR3 is TGTGCCAGCAGCTCAGTTTCCTACGAGCAGTACTTC.

The genes are TRBV7-8 and TRBJ2-7; no reliable D call. CDR3 length equals 13 residues. The V gene's germline CDR1 is SGHVS and CDR2 FQNEAQ. V dropped 1 base and J dropped 2 bases, with 6 bases sitting between them. As DNA, the CDR3 is TGTGCCAGCAGCTTAGACACCACCTACGAGCAGTACTTC. Amino acids: CASSLDTTYEQYF.

The chain combines TRBV11-2 with TRBJ2-1; 9 nucleotides agree with TRBD1. With V trimmed by 7 bases and J by 6 bases, 13 bases remained unmatched. CDR1 is SGHAT and CDR2 is FQNNGV in the germline V gene. This CDR3 has 16 residues. The chain's CDR3 is CASIDPGDRAFNEQFF. DNA of the CDR3: TGTGCCAGCATCGACCCGGGGGACAGGGCGTTCAATGAGCAGTTCTTC.

Here the CDR3 DNA reads TGTGCCAGCAGCCCAGGGATCGTCTACAATGAGCAGTTCTTC. It specifies CASSPGIVYNEQFF. V gene TRBV28 combines with J gene TRBJ2-1, with D possibly matching TRBD1 (5 bases). The CDR3 runs to 14 residues. The V end was cut by 6 bases, the J end by 3 bases, with 12 bases between. The V gene's germline CDR1 is MDHEN and CDR2 SYDVKM.

The genes are TRBV4-1 and TRBJ2-5, with D perhaps TRBD2 (7 bases). CDR3 size: 19 residues. The V end was cut by 3 bases, the J end by 2 bases, with 25 bases between. CDR1 and CDR2 from the germline V gene are MGHRA and YSYEKL. The CDR3 sequence: CASSHQGEGSRGTQETQYF. The CDR3 DNA is TGCGCCAGCAGCCACCAAGGGGAGGGTAGTAGGGGGACTCAAGAGACCCAGTACTTC.

This clone was seen just once. This chain uses TRBV4-1 with TRBJ1-1, with D unclear. This CDR3 spans 14 amino acids. V lost 1 base to trimming and J lost 0 bases, with 6 bases between them. CDR1 MGHRA and CDR2 YSYEKL come from the germline V gene. DNA of the CDR3: TGCGCCAGCAGCCAAGGGTCGGTGAACACTGAAGCTTTCTTT. Translation: CASSQGSVNTEAFF.

The chain is built from TRBV7-9 and TRBJ2-1; the match to TRBD2 covers 13 bases. CDR1 and CDR2 from the germline V gene are SEHNR and FQNEAQ (reference sequence). The CDR3 loop spans 17 amino acids. V lost 5 bases, J lost 5 bases, and 9 bases stayed unmatched. CDR3 protein: CASSPLRGLAGNNEQFF. The DNA for the CDR3 is TGTGCCAGCAGCCCGCTCCGGGGACTAGCGGGAAACAATGAGCAGTTCTTC. The whole variable domain, remainder taken from reference TRBV7-9 and TRBJ2-1, is DTGVSQNPRHKITKRGQNVTFRCDPISEHNRLYWYRQTLGQGPEFLTYFQNEAQLEKSRLLSDRFSAERPKGSFSTLEIQRTEQGDSAMYLCASSPLRGLAGNNEQFFGPGTRLTVL.

The chain couples TRBV4-1 to TRBJ2-5, with TRBD2 matching over 10 bases. The tail of the sequence fits TRBJ2-7 better, so the J call may be wrong. This CDR3 contains 19 residues. From germline, CDR1 is MGHRA and CDR2 YSYEKL. CDR3 in DNA: TGCGCCAGCAGCCCCAGCGGCTCGGCTAGCGGGGGCCTTGTCTACGAGCAGTACTTC. The encoded protein is CASSPSGSASGGLVYEQYF.

This clone was observed a handful of times. The chain has TRBV15 and TRBJ1-2; D gene uncertain. V was trimmed by 1 base and J by 4 bases, leaving 10 bases between them. Germline CDR1 reads LNHNV; CDR2 reads YYDKDF (reference sequence). This CDR3 is built from 14 residues. CDR3 sequence (DNA): TGTGCCACCAGCAGAGGGAGCGATACCTATGGCTACACCTTC. Translated: CATSRGSDTYGYTF.

This clone occurred a few times. The chain carries TRBV6-5 and TRBJ1-1; 8 bases align to TRBD1. J was trimmed by 5 bases and V by 5 bases; bases with no gene match: 7. Germline V gene sequence: CDR1 MNHEY, CDR2 SVGAGI. CDR3 length: 14 residues. As DNA, the CDR3 is TGTGCCAGCAGTCACAGGGGGAGGGGAACTGAAGCTTTCTTT. Translated: CASSHRGRGTEAFF.

The chain joins TRBV27 to TRBJ2-7; 8 nucleotides agree with TRBD1. After removal of 5 bases from V and 7 bases from J, the junction contained 10 bases not matched to a gene. The CDR3 has 14 amino acids. Germline V gives CDR1 MNHEY, CDR2 SMNVEV (reference sequence). The CDR3 loop is CASSTRTGPEEQYF. DNA of the CDR3: TGTGCCAGCAGTACCCGGACAGGGCCTGAGGAGCAGTACTTC.

This chain joins TRBV11-2 and TRBJ2-7, with TRBD2 matching 11 bases. J gave up 6 bases and V 1 base, and 2 bases lay outside the gene matches. Germline V gives CDR1 SGHAT, CDR2 FQNNGV. This CDR3 contains 14 residues. CDR3 DNA sequence: TGTGCCAGCAGCTTAGTAGCGGGAGGGTCCGAGCAGTACTTC. Translation: CASSLVAGGSEQYF.

The chain joins TRBV6-6 to TRBJ2-7; 8 bases are shared with TRBD1. CDR3 size: 11 residues. Losses at the gene ends were 7 bases for V and 7 bases for J; bases not matched to a gene: 3. CDR1 MNHNY and CDR2 SVGAGI come from the germline V gene (reference sequence). The CDR3 loop reads CASTNRGEQYF. In DNA form, the CDR3 reads TGTGCCAGCACAAACAGGGGGGAGCAGTACTTC.

The chain joins TRBV4-1 to TRBJ1-1; 7 nucleotides align to TRBD1. Germline-derived CDR1 and CDR2 are MGHRA and YSYEKL. The CDR3 covers 14 residues. With V trimmed by 4 bases and J by 4 bases, 6 bases remained unmatched. The CDR3 bases are TGCGCCAGCAGCCCGCGTCAGGGGGTCACTGAAGCTTTCTTT. Its protein is CASSPRQGVTEAFF.

The chain recombines TRBV29-1 with TRBJ1-2; no clear D. Trimming took off 0 bases at V and 4 bases at J, with 9 bases between the two ends. The CDR3 runs 13 residues. Germline-derived CDR1 and CDR2 are SQVTM and ANQGSEA. The DNA of the CDR3 is TGCAGCGTTGAAGAAAAAACAGTCTATGGCTACACCTTC. Its protein product is CSVEEKTVYGYTF. Full variable domain (remainder filled in from reference TRBV29-1 and TRBJ1-2): SAVISQKPSRDICQRGTSLTIQCQVDSQVTMMFWYRQQPGQSLTLIATANQGSEATYESGFVIDKFPISRPNLTFSTLTVSNMSPEDSSIYLCSVEEKTVYGYTFGSGTRLTVV.

This clone has just one count. V gene TRBV7-9 combines with J gene TRBJ2-2; 13 bases align to TRBD2. The V gene's germline CDR1 is SEHNR and CDR2 FQNEAQ (reference sequence). The CDR3 consists of 16 residues. V lost 5 bases and J lost 5; bases outside the gene matches: 5. This chain's CDR3 is CASSVGLAGATGELFF. The CDR3 DNA reads as TGTGCCAGCAGCGTCGGACTAGCGGGGGCAACCGGGGAGCTGTTTTTT.

V and J are TRBV7-2 and TRBJ2-7; TRBD2 agrees at 7 bases. This CDR3 spans 17 amino acids. Germline V CDR1 and CDR2: SGHTA, FQGNSA. V lost 5 bases and J lost 2; bases outside the gene matches: 15. This CDR3 reads CASSPSALSGTPYEQYF. The CDR3 nucleotides read TGTGCCAGCAGCCCATCAGCCTTAAGCGGGACCCCCTACGAGCAGTACTTC.

This clone was seen a few times. The chain carries TRBV5-1 and TRBJ2-7; TRBD2 matches 11 bases. V was clipped by 0 bases and J by 6 bases; unmatched bases: 5. This CDR3 is built from 15 residues. Germline V CDR1 and CDR2: SGHRS, YFSETQ. The CDR3, as DNA: TGCGCCAGCAGCTTGGAGCCGGGACTAGCGGCCGAGCAGTACTTC. This sequence encodes CASSLEPGLAAEQYF.

This clone was counted a few times. The chain recombines TRBV19 with TRBJ2-4; a weak D match, TRBD2 (6 bases). Germline V gives CDR1 LNHDA, CDR2 SQIVND (reference sequence). Trimming took off 6 bases at V and 0 bases at J, with 12 bases between the two ends. The CDR3 has 15 amino acids. The CDR3 DNA sequence: TGTGCCAGTAGCGATAGCGGTCTAGCCAAAAACATTCAGTACTTC. It codes for CASSDSGLAKNIQYF.

The chain couples TRBV27 to TRBJ1-6; possible D gene TRBD1, 5 bases. V was trimmed by 4 bases and J by 5 bases, leaving 18 bases between them. The CDR3 contains 17 residues. The V gene's germline CDR1 is MNHEY and CDR2 SMNVEV (reference sequence). The CDR3 DNA sequence: TGTGCCAGCAGTTATGTTCCGGGGGGATCCGATAATTCACCCCTCCACTTT. This sequence encodes CASSYVPGGSDNSPLHF.

V is TRBV20-1 and J is TRBJ1-2; tentatively, D is TRBD1 (5 bases). V was trimmed by 4 bases and J by 5 bases, leaving 8 bases between them. Germline CDR1 reads DFQATT; CDR2 reads SNEGSKA (reference sequence). The CDR3 spans 11 residues. CDR3 in DNA: TGCAGTGCTACAGGGCTTTATGGCTACACCTTC. Its protein product is CSATGLYGYTF.

The chain combines TRBV5-6 with TRBJ1-2, with D uncertain. With 0 bases removed from V and 6 bases from J, the gap between germline ends came to 6 bases. The germline V gene has CDR1 SGHDT and CDR2 YYEEEE. The CDR3 runs to 12 residues. This CDR3 reads CASSLGLDGYTF. CDR3 DNA: TGTGCCAGCAGCTTGGGACTGGATGGCTACACCTTC.

This sequence joins TRBV6-6 and TRBJ2-3; TRBD2 might be the D (6 bases). This CDR3 is built from 15 residues. Per the germline V gene, CDR1 is MNHNY and CDR2 is SVGAGI (reference sequence). Trimming pared 3 bases from V and 2 bases from J, leaving 12 bases between. CDR3 amino acids: CASSYEKDYTDTQYF. The CDR3 nucleotides read TGTGCCAGCAGTTATGAGAAGGACTACACAGATACGCAGTATTTT.

The chain combines TRBV18 with TRBJ2-1; 9 nucleotides match TRBD2. V shed 8 bases and J 5 bases; nucleotides not matched to a gene: 16. The CDR3 is 17 amino acids. Germline values: CDR1 KGHSH, CDR2 LQKENI. In DNA form, the CDR3 reads TGTGCCAGCCTAGAGCGGGGGGTGTCGTCTTCGGACAATGAGCAGTTCTTC. Translated: CASLERGVSSSDNEQFF.

This clone has just one count. The chain employs TRBV14 and TRBJ1-1; D is undetermined. Germline V gives CDR1 SGHDN, CDR2 FVKESK. Trimming pared 3 bases from V and 6 bases from J, leaving 14 bases between. The CDR3 has 14 residues. The CDR3 DNA is TGTGCCAGCAGCCAGCGGGGAAGTTTTGCTGAAGCTTTCTTT. It encodes CASSQRGSFAEAFF.

The rearrangement uses TRBV11-2 and TRBJ1-4, with a tentative D call TRBD1 (6 bases). Germline CDR1 and CDR2: SGHAT and FQNNGV. The ends were cut back, 2 bases at V and 5 bases at J, with 12 bases in the middle. This CDR3 has 15 residues. CDR3 nucleotides: TGTGCCAGCAGCTTATCGGGTCAGGGGAATGAAAAACTGTTTTTT. Protein sequence: CASSLSGQGNEKLFF. Supplemented by reference TRBV11-2 and TRBJ1-4, the full variable domain reads EAGVAQSPRYKIIEKRQSVAFWCNPISGHATLYWYQQILGQGPKLLIQFQNNGVVDDSQLPKDRFSAERLKGVDSTLKIQPAKLEDSAVYLCASSLSGQGNEKLFFGSGTQLSVL.

Of note for this clone: One end of the junction varies from germline; a read error may be responsible. V gene TRBV5-4 combines with J gene TRBJ2-7; 7 nucleotides line up with TRBD1. The CDR3 has 14 amino acids. Germline CDR1 and CDR2: SGHNT and YYREEE (reference sequence). In DNA, the CDR3 is TGTGCCAGCAGCAAGGGGGACAGCCCCTACGGGCAGTACTTC. It translates to CASSKGDSPYGQYF.